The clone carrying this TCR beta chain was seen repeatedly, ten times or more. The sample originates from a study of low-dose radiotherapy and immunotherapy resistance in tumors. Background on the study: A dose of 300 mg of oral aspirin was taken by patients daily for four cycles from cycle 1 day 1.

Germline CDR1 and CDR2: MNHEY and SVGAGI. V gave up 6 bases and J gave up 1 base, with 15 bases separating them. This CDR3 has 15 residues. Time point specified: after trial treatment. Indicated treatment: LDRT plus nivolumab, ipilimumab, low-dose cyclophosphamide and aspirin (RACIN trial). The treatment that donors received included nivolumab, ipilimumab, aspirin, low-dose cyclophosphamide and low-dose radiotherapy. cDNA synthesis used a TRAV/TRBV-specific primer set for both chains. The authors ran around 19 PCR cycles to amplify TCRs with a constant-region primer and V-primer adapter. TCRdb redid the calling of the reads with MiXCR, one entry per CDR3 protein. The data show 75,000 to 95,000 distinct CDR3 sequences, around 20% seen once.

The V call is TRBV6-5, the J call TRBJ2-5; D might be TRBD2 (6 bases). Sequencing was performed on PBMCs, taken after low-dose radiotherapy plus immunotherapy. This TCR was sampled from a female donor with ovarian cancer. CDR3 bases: TGTGCCAGCAGCCGCCCGGGGGTTACCCAAGAGACCCAGTACTTC. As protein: CASSRPGVTQETQYF.